This T cell receptor beta chain was found in a study of blood T cell repertoires in COVID-19. Study-level background: Whether acute or convalescent, the COVID-19 samples came from the United States, Italy and Spain. PBMCs, B-cell-depleted T cells, or T cells were the source of the cDNA or gDNA that made up the material.

Germline V lookup: CDR1 SQVTM, CDR2 ANQGSEA. Trimming removed 8 bases from V and 4 bases from J, with 17 bases in between. This CDR3 is built from 13 residues. Libraries were prepared by immunoSEQ multiplex PCR; TCRdb keeps only in-frame clonotypes and omits some of them. The sample lists about 100,000 clones; over 60% were seen once. The TCR was taken from a man between 65 and 85 years old with acute or convalescent COVID-19. The chain links TRBV29-1 to TRBJ1-1; D is unclear. Sequencing was performed on peripheral blood. Here the CDR3 DNA reads TGCAGCAATACGGGCCTCGGGATCACTGAAGCTTTCTTT. Amino acid sequence: CSNTGLGITEAFF. Combining the CDR3 with reference TRBV29-1 and TRBJ1-1 gives the whole variable domain SAVISQKPSRDICQRGTSLTIQCQVDSQVTMMFWYRQQPGQSLTLIATANQGSEATYESGFVIDKFPISRPNLTFSTLTVSNMSPEDSSIYLCSNTGLGITEAFFGQGTRLTVV.